This paragraph reports one TCR beta chain. The data derive from a study of shared clonotypes between healthy human individuals. V was cut by 1 base and J by 0 bases, with 7 bases left in between. The CDR3 spans 15 residues. Germline CDR1 and CDR2: MGHRA and YSYEKL. TCRdb's table, derived via immunoSEQ multiplex PCR, lists solely in-frame clones and lacks some. The sample has about 560,000 clones, around 76% seen once. This TCR was sampled from a woman in her 40s in good health. Some clones in this sample may be carry-over from other donors' samples. The sequenced material came from PBMCs. The rearrangement links TRBV4-1 to TRBJ1-3; D gene uncertain. The CDR3 spells CASSQVEHSGNTIYF. In nucleotides, the CDR3 is TGCGCCAGCAGCCAAGTGGAGCACTCTGGAAACACCATATATTTT.